These 21 T cell receptor beta chains came from one sample sequenced in a study of T-cell memory formation after mild COVID-19 (dated by TCRdb to the early 2020s). Library prep was done by 5' RACE. Data came from an Illumina NovaSeq 6000. Using fastp at Q25 and MiXCR, TCRdb reprocessed the public reads and kept productive beta chains. Under each unique CDR3 protein, matching rows form one entry showing the most common genes and DNA. The sample profile shows approximately 180,000 distinct CDR3 sequences; approximately 16% of them were found once. Around 2% of the sample lies in the top ten. Sequencing input: PBMCs or a T cell subset sorted from them (not recorded which). The source of these receptors is an adult woman who had mild COVID-19 (a few samples of this study predate the infection). The sample titles of this study are shuffled in the database, so cell type and time point are left out; the donor was told from shared clones.

This clonotype was found a few times. The chain employs TRBV4-2 and TRBJ2-3, with D perhaps TRBD2 (6 bases). Germline CDR1 and CDR2: LGHNA and YNFKEQ. Trimming pared 6 bases from V and 0 bases from J, leaving 16 bases between. The CDR3 has 16 residues. The CDR3 here is CASRPHKGLSTDTQYF. CDR3 coding DNA: TGTGCCAGCAGACCCCATAAGGGACTGAGCACAGATACGCAGTATTTT.

This clonotype was seen a handful of times. This rearrangement joins TRBV7-9 to TRBJ2-1; perhaps D is TRBD1 or TRBD2 (5 bases each). V was pared by 2 bases and J by 5 bases, with 25 bases between. The germline gives CDR1 SEHNR, CDR2 FQNEAQ (reference sequence). The CDR3 is made up of 19 amino acids. The CDR3 loop reads CASSLSLGGAGLWNNEQFF. CDR3 DNA: TGTGCCAGCAGCTTAAGTCTTGGGGGAGCCGGTCTCTGGAACAATGAGCAGTTCTTC. The full variable domain, rest sourced from reference TRBV7-9 and TRBJ2-1, is DTGVSQNPRHKITKRGQNVTFRCDPISEHNRLYWYRQTLGQGPEFLTYFQNEAQLEKSRLLSDRFSAERPKGSFSTLEIQRTEQGDSAMYLCASSLSLGGAGLWNNEQFFGPGTRLTVL.

The chain joins TRBV7-2 to TRBJ2-3; D gene uncertain. Trimming removed 3 bases from V and 2 bases from J, with 9 bases in between. The CDR3 spans 14 residues. Germline loops: CDR1 SGHTA, CDR2 FQGNSA. The CDR3 spells CASSLRKTTDTQYF. CDR3 sequence (DNA): TGTGCCAGCAGCTTGCGAAAAACCACAGATACGCAGTATTTT.

The rearrangement joins TRBV7-2 to TRBJ2-1; 16 bases are shared with TRBD2. Unmatched junction bases numbered 3, after V lost 5 bases and J lost 8 bases. From germline, CDR1 is SGHTA and CDR2 FQGNSA. CDR3 length equals 15 residues. The CDR3 sequence is CASSIGTSGRDEQFF. The CDR3 region has the DNA TGTGCCAGCAGCATCGGGACTAGCGGGAGGGATGAGCAGTTCTTC.

This chain joins TRBV7-2 and TRBJ2-6; unclear D gene. Germline V CDR1 and CDR2: SGHTA, FQGNSA. Trimming left V 5 bases short and J 0 bases short, with 8 bases between. CDR3 length: 15 amino acids. The CDR3: CASSLLSSGANVLTF. The CDR3 nucleotides are TGTGCCAGCAGCCTACTAAGCTCTGGGGCCAACGTCCTGACTTTC.

The chain joins TRBV5-1 to TRBJ1-2; D not resolved. Germline loops: CDR1 SGHRS, CDR2 YFSETQ. V was trimmed by 2 bases and J by 0 bases, leaving 8 bases between them. This CDR3 is built from 14 residues. CDR3 amino acids: CASSLTDSNYGYTF. CDR3 DNA sequence: TGCGCCAGCAGCTTAACGGACTCTAACTATGGCTACACCTTC.

The chain uses TRBV7-2 and TRBJ2-1; the D gene is possibly TRBD1 (6 bases). CDR1 and CDR2 from the germline V gene are SGHTA and FQGNSA. Trimming shortened V by 6 bases and J by 8 bases, and 20 bases separated the two germline ends. CDR3 length: 15 residues. In nucleotides, the CDR3 is TGTGCCAGCAGAGATATCGGGACATTCGGCGATGAGCAGTTCTTC. It codes for CASRDIGTFGDEQFF.

Only a few counts were recorded for this clonotype. The chain combines TRBV12-3 or TRBV12-4 with TRBJ1-2, with a weak D call TRBD1 (5 bases). V lost 1 base, J lost 8 bases, and 8 bases lay in between. The CDR3 sequence is 12 residues long. CDR3 nucleotides: TGTGCCAGCAGTTTAGGGCAGGGAGGCTACACCTTC. It specifies CASSLGQGGYTF.

The chain has TRBV20-1 and TRBJ2-7, with D unresolved. This CDR3 comprises 14 residues. V was pared by 1 base and J by 2 bases, with 12 bases between. Germline V gives CDR1 DFQATT, CDR2 SNEGSKA (reference sequence). CDR3 bases: TGCAGTGCTAGAGTAACGGGCCGGGCCTACGAGCAGTACTTC. It is translated as CSARVTGRAYEQYF.

The V and J genes are TRBV18 and TRBJ1-5, with no clear D. Germline assignment: CDR1 KGHSH and CDR2 LQKENI. CDR3 length equals 11 residues. Trimming stripped 6 bases from V and 3 bases from J, with 3 bases between. CDR3 residues: CASSPNQPQHF. The CDR3 region has the DNA TGTGCCAGCTCTCCCAATCAGCCCCAGCATTTT.

This clonotype was counted a few times. This sequence may be a read error, since a much larger clone differs from it by one base. The rearrangement uses TRBV7-9 and TRBJ2-5, with D unresolved. CDR1 and CDR2 (germline): SEHNR, FQNEAQ (reference sequence). With 5 bases removed from V and 4 bases from J, the gap between germline ends came to 2 bases. The CDR3 is 10 residues long. In nucleotides, the CDR3 is TGTGCCAGCAGCCCAGAGACCCAGTACTTC. Its translation is CASSPETQYF.

The chain is built from TRBV11-2 and TRBJ1-1; 7 positions match TRBD1. The CDR3 contains 15 residues. CDR1 and CDR2 from the germline V gene are SGHAT and FQNNGV. The junction had 6 bases not matched to a gene; V was cut back by 4 bases and J by 1 base. The CDR3 nucleotides are TGTGCCAGCAGCTCAATACAGGGGAGGAACACTGAAGCTTTCTTT. It specifies CASSSIQGRNTEAFF.

This rearrangement joins TRBV24-1 to TRBJ2-3; D gene uncertain. V was trimmed by 5 bases and J by 0 bases, leaving 5 bases between them. This CDR3 has 13 residues. Germline lookup yields CDR1 KGHDR and CDR2 SFDVKD. In DNA form, the CDR3 reads TGTGCCACCAGTGCGGGCAGCACAGATACGCAGTATTTT. It specifies CATSAGSTDTQYF.

The chain recombines TRBV12-3 or TRBV12-4 with TRBJ2-1; TRBD2 aligns across 7 bases. J gave up 5 bases and V 11 bases, and 9 bases lay outside the gene matches. The CDR3 runs to 13 residues. Here the CDR3 DNA reads TGTGCCTCAGGGAGGGAGGGCCACAATGAGCAGTTCTTC. Protein sequence: CASGREGHNEQFF.

This chain joins TRBV11-1 and TRBJ2-1; 11 bases map to TRBD2. The CDR3 length is 18 residues. Germline V CDR1 and CDR2: SGHAT, FQDESV (reference sequence). With 3 bases clipped from V and 7 bases from J, the junction kept 14 bases outside the gene matches. CDR3 bases: TGTGCCAGCAGCTTTCAGCCAACCGGGACTAGCGGTAGGAATGAGCAGTTCTTC. Translated, it gives CASSFQPTGTSGRNEQFF.

This clonotype was picked up one time. This chain joins TRBV29-1 and TRBJ1-3; D is possibly TRBD1 (5 bases). Germline V gives CDR1 SQVTM, CDR2 ANQGSEA. The CDR3 loop spans 13 amino acids. V was pared by 3 bases and J by 1 base, with 7 bases between. CDR3 sequence: CSVDGGSGNTIYF. DNA for the CDR3: TGCAGCGTTGATGGGGGGTCTGGAAACACCATATATTTT. The entire variable domain, with the rest obtained from reference TRBV29-1 and TRBJ1-3, is as follows: SAVISQKPSRDICQRGTSLTIQCQVDSQVTMMFWYRQQPGQSLTLIATANQGSEATYESGFVIDKFPISRPNLTFSTLTVSNMSPEDSSIYLCSVDGGSGNTIYFGEGSWLTVV.

This clonotype has only a few counts. The rearrangement uses TRBV7-9 and TRBJ1-2; D possibly corresponds to TRBD1 (5 bases). Germline-derived CDR1 and CDR2 are SEHNR and FQNEAQ (reference sequence). The germline V and J ends were trimmed by 1 base and 1 base, with 13 bases remaining between them. This CDR3 has 16 residues. The CDR3, as DNA: TGTGCCAGCAGCTTAGATATAGGGGTGAATAACTATGGCTACACCTTC. Its translation is CASSLDIGVNNYGYTF.

Points on this clonotype: A junction boundary mismatches the germline segment, possibly from a read error. The chain joins TRBV5-5 to TRBJ2-1, with 12 bases lining up with TRBD2. This CDR3 comprises 15 residues. Germline CDR1 reads SGHKS; CDR2 reads YYEKEE (reference sequence). CDR3 sequence reads: CASSLTLAGGTNESF. The CDR3 DNA sequence: TGTGCCAGCAGCTTGACCCTAGCGGGAGGGACTAATGAGTCCTTC.

The table lists this clonotype with a few counts. The chain has TRBV30 and TRBJ2-2; maybe TRBD1 (7 bases). Trimming removed 6 bases at V and 5 bases at J, with 13 bases between. CDR1 and CDR2 from the germline V gene are GTSNPN and SVGIG (reference sequence). CDR3 length equals 13 residues. CDR3 region: CACEPGGTGELFF. The CDR3 DNA follows: TGTGCCTGCGAACCAGGGGGGACCGGGGAGCTGTTTTTT.

The CDR3 nucleotides are TGTGCCAGCAGCCCCGCAATCAATCAGCCCCAGCATTTT. Its translation: CASSPAINQPQHF. The gene calls are TRBV7-8 and TRBJ1-5; D gene uncertain. V dropped 5 bases and J dropped 3 bases, with 8 bases sitting between them. The germline gives CDR1 SGHVS, CDR2 FQNEAQ. The CDR3 totals 13 residues.

V is TRBV4-2 and J is TRBJ2-7; 7 nucleotides match TRBD1. In germline, CDR1 is LGHNA, CDR2 YNFKEQ. The CDR3 extends over 15 amino acids. Unmatched junction bases numbered 7, after V lost 0 bases and J lost 5 bases. The CDR3 region is CASSQDSTGCNEQYF. The CDR3 DNA follows: TGTGCCAGCAGCCAAGATTCGACAGGGTGCAACGAGCAGTACTTC.